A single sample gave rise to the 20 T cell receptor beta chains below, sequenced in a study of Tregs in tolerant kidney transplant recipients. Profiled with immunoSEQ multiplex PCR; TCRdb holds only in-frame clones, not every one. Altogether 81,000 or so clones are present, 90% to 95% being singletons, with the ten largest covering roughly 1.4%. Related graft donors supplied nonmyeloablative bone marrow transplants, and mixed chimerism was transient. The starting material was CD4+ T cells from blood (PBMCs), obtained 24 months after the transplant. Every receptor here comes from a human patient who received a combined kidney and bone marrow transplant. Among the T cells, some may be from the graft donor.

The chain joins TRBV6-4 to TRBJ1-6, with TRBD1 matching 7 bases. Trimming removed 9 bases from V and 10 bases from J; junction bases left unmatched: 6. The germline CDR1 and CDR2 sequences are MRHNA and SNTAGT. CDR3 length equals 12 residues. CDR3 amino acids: CASRQGQSPLHF. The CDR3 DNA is TGTGCCAGTCGACAGGGACAATCACCCCTCCACTTT.

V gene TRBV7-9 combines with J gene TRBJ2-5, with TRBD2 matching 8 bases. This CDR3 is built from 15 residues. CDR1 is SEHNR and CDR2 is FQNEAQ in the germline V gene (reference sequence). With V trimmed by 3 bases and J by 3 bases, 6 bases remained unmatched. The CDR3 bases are TGTGCCAGCAGCTTCGCGGGGGGCCTAGAAGAGACCCAGTACTTC. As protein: CASSFAGGLEETQYF. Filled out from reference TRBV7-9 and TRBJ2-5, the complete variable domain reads DTGVSQNPRHKITKRGQNVTFRCDPISEHNRLYWYRQTLGQGPEFLTYFQNEAQLEKSRLLSDRFSAERPKGSFSTLEIQRTEQGDSAMYLCASSFAGGLEETQYFGPGTRLLVL.

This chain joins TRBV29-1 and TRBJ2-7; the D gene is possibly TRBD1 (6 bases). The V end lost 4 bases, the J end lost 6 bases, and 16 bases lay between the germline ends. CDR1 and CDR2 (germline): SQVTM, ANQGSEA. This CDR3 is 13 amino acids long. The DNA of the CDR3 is TGCAGCGTTGTAAAGTCAGGGGCCGCCGAGCAGTACTTC. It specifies CSVVKSGAAEQYF.

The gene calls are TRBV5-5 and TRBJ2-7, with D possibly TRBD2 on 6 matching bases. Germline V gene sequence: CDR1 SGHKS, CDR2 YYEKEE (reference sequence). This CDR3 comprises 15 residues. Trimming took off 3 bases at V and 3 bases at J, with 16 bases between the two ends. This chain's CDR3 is CASSSPWGVSYEQYF. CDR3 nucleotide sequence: TGTGCCAGCAGCTCGCCCTGGGGGGTAAGCTACGAGCAGTACTTC. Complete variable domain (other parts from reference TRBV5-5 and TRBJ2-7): DAGVTQSPTHLIKTRGQQVTLRCSPISGHKSVSWYQQVLGQGPQFIFQYYEKEERGRGNFPDRFSARQFPNYSSELNVNALLLGDSALYLCASSSPWGVSYEQYFGPGTRLTVT.

DNA for the CDR3: TGTGCCAGCAGCTTGGGACTAGCGCCCTACGAGCAGTACTTC. It codes for CASSLGLAPYEQYF. The chain has TRBV7-6 and TRBJ2-7; 10 bases align to TRBD2. CDR1 is SGHVS, CDR2 FNYEAQ, per germline. The ends lost 3 bases at V and 2 bases at J; junction bases unmatched: 1. There are 14 residues in the CDR3.

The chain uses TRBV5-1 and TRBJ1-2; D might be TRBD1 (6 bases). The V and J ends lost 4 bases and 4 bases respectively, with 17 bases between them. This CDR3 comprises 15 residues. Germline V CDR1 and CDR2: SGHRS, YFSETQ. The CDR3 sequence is CASSKDSPYFYGYTF. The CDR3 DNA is TGCGCCAGCAGCAAGGACAGTCCCTACTTCTATGGCTACACCTTC.

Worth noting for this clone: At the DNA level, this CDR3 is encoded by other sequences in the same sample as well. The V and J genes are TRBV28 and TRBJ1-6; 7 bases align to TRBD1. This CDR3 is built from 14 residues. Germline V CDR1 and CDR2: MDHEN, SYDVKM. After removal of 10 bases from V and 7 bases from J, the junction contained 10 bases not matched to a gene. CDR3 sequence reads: CATISWGQNSPLHF. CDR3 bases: TGTGCCACCATCTCTTGGGGACAGAATTCACCCCTCCACTTT.

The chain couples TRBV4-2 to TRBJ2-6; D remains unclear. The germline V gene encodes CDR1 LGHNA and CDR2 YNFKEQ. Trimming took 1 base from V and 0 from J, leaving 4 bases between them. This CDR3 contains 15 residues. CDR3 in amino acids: CASSQGASGANVLTF. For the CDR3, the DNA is TGTGCCAGCAGCCAAGGCGCCTCTGGGGCCAACGTCCTGACTTTC.

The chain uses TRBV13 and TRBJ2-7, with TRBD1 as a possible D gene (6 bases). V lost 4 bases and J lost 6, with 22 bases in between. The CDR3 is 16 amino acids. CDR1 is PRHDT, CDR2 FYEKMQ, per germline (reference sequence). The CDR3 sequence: CASSSVAGEYFTEQYF. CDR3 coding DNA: TGTGCCAGCAGCTCGGTGGCAGGGGAGTACTTTACCGAGCAGTACTTC.

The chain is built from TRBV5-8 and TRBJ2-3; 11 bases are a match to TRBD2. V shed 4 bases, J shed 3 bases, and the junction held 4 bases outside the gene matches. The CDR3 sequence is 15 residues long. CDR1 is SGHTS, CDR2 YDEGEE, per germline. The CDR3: CASSTGLAETDTQYF. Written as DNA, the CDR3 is TGTGCCAGCAGCACGGGACTAGCGGAGACAGATACGCAGTATTTT.

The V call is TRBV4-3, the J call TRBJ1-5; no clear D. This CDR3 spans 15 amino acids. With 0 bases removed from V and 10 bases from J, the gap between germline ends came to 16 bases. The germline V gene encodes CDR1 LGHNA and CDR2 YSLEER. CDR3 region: CASSQDLSFEAPQHF. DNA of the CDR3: TGCGCCAGCAGCCAAGATCTCTCCTTTGAAGCCCCCCAGCATTTT.

CDR3 sequence reads: CASSPDRGNTEAFF. The CDR3 bases are TGTGCCAGCAGCCCCGACAGGGGGAACACTGAAGCTTTCTTT. V usage is TRBV11-3 and J usage is TRBJ1-1, with 8 bases matching TRBD1. The CDR3 totals 14 residues. CDR1 is SGHNT and CDR2 is YENEEA in the germline V gene. Trimming took 5 bases from V and 1 from J; bases not matched to a gene: 3.

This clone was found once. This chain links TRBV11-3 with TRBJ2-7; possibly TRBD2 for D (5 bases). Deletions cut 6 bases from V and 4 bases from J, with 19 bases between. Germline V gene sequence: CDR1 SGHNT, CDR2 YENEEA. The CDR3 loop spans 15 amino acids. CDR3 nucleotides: TGTGCCAGCAGTCCCCAACCAGATCGCGGGTACGAGCAGTACTTC. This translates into CASSPQPDRGYEQYF.

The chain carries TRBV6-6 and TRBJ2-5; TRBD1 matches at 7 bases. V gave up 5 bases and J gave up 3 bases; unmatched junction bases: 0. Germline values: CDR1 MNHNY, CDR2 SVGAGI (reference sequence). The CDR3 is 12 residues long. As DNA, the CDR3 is TGTGCCAGCAGTGGACAGGAAGAGACCCAGTACTTC. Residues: CASSGQEETQYF.

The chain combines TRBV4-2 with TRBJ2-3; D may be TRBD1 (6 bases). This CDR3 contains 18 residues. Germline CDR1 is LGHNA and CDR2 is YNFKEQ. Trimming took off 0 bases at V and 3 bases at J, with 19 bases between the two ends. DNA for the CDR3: TGTGCCAGCAGCCAAGATCCTTTATCAGGGGCAGGGACAGATACGCAGTATTTT. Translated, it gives CASSQDPLSGAGTDTQYF.

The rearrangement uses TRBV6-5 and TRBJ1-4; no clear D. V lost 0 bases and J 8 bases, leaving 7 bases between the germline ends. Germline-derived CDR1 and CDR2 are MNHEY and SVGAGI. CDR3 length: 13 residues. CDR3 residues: CASSYSAGEKLFF. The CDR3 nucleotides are TGTGCCAGCAGTTACTCTGCAGGCGAAAAACTGTTTTTT.

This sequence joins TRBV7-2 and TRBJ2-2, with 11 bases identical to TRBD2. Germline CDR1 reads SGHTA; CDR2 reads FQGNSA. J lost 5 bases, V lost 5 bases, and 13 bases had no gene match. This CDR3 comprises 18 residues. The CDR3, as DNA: TGTGCCAGCAGCCCCTCCAATAGCGGGGGGGCCATGACCGGGGAGCTGTTTTTT. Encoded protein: CASSPSNSGGAMTGELFF.

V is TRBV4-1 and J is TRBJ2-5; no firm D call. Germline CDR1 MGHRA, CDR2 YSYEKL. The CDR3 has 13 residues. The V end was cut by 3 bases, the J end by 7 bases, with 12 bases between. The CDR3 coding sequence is TGCGCCAGCAGCCACCCCGGGTCTTTGACCCAGTACTTC. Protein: CASSHPGSLTQYF.

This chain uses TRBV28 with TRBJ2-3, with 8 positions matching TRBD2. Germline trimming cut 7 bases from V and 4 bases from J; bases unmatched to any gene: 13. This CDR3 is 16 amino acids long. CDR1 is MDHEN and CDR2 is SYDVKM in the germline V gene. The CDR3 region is CASTLAGTSLPDTQYF. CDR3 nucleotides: TGTGCCAGCACCCTGGCCGGGACTAGTCTACCAGATACGCAGTATTTT.

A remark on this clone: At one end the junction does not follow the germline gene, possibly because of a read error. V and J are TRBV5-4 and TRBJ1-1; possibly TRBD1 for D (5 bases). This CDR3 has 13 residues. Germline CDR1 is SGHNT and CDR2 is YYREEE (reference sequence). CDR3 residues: CASSLDMNTEAFF. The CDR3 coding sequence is TGTGCCAGCAGTTTGGACATGAACACTGAAGCTTTCTTT.